This T cell receptor beta chain came from a study of identifying expanded T cells in peripheral blood. Germline CDR1 reads SQVTM; CDR2 reads ANQGSEA. Trimming pared 1 base from V and 7 bases from J, leaving 13 bases between. The CDR3 has 14 amino acids. The method was immunoSEQ multiplex PCR; TCRdb's version includes in-frame clones alone and lacks a portion of them. The sample lists around 90,000 clones, 88% occurring once. The sequenced material came from blood. The chain recombines TRBV29-1 with TRBJ1-4; D not certain. The TCR sequence derives from a person aged 18-70 years in good health. The CDR3 loop reads CSVEATNIGEKLFF. CDR3 nucleotide sequence: TGCAGCGTTGAAGCTACCAATATTGGTGAAAAACTGTTTTTT. Complete variable domain (other parts from reference TRBV29-1 and TRBJ1-4): SAVISQKPSRDICQRGTSLTIQCQVDSQVTMMFWYRQQPGQSLTLIATANQGSEATYESGFVIDKFPISRPNLTFSTLTVSNMSPEDSSIYLCSVEATNIGEKLFFGSGTQLSVL.